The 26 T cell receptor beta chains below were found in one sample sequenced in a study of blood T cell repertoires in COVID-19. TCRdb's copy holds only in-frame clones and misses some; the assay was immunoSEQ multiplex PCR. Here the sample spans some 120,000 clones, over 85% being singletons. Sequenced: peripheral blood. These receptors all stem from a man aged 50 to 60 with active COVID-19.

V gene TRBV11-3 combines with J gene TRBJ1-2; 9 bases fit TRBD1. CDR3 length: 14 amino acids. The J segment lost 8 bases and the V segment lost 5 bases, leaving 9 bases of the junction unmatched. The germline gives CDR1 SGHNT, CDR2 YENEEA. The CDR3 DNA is TGTGCCAGCAGCCTAATGGGACAGGGTTACGGCTACACCTTC. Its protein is CASSLMGQGYGYTF.

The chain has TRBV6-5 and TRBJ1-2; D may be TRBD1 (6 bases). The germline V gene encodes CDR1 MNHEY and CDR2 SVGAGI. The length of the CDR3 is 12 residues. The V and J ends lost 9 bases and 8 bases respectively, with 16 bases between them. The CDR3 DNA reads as TGTGCCAGAGGGGGGGGCCAGAAGGGCTACACCTTC. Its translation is CARGGGQKGYTF.

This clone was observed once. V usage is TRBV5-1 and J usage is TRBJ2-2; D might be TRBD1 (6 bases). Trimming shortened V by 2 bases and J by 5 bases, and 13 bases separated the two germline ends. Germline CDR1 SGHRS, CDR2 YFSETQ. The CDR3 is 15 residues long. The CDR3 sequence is CASSLSQGRTGELFF. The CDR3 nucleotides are TGCGCCAGCAGCTTATCACAGGGAAGGACCGGGGAGCTGTTTTTT.

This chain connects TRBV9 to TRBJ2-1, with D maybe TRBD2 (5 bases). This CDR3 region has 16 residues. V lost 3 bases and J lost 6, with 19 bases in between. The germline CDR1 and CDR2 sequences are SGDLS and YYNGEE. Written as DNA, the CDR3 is TGTGCCAGCAGCGCCCACAGCGGCTCCCCCACCAATGAGCAGTTCTTC. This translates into CASSAHSGSPTNEQFF.

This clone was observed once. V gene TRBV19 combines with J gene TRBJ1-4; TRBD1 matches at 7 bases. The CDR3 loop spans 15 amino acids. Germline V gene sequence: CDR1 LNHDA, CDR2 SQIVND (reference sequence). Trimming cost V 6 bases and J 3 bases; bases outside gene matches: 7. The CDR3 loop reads CASRKGGTSNEKLFF. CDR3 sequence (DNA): TGTGCCAGTAGAAAAGGGGGCACATCTAATGAAAAACTGTTTTTT.

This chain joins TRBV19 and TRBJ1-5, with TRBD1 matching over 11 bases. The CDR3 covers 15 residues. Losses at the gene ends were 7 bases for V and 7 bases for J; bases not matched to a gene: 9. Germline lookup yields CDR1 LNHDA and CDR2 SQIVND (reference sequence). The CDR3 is CASTFGTGGGQPQHF. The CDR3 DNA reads TGTGCCAGTACATTCGGGACAGGGGGAGGCCAGCCCCAGCATTTT.

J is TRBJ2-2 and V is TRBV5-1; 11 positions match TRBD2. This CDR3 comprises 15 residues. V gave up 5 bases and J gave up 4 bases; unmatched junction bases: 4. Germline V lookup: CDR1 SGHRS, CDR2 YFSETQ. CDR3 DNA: TGCGCCAGCAGGAATAGCGGGGGGGCCACCGGGGAGCTGTTTTTT. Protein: CASRNSGGATGELFF.

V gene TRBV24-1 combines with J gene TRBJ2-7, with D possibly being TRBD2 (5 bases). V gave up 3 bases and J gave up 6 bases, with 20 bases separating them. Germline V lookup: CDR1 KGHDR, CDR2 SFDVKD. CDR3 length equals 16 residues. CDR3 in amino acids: CATSDATVASWTEQYV. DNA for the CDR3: TGTGCCACCAGTGATGCAACTGTGGCTAGCTGGACCGAGCAGTACGTC.

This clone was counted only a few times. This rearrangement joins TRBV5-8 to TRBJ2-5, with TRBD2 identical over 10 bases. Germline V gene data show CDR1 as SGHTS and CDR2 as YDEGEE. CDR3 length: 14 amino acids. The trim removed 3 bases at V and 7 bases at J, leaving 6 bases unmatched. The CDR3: CASSSGTSATTQYF. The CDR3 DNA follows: TGTGCCAGCAGCTCCGGGACTAGCGCGACGACCCAGTACTTC.

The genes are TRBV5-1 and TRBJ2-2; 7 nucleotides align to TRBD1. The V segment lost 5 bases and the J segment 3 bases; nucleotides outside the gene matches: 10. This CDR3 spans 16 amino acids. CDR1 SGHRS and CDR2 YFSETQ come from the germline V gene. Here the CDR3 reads CASRKEQGFDTGELFF. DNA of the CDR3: TGCGCCAGCAGGAAAGAACAGGGGTTCGACACCGGGGAGCTGTTTTTT.

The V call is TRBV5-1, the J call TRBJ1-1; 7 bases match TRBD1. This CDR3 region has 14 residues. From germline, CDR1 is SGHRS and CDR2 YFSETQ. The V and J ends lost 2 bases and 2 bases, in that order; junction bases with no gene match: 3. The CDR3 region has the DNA TGCGCCAGCAGCTTAGGACAGGAAAACACTGAAGCTTTCTTT. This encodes CASSLGQENTEAFF.

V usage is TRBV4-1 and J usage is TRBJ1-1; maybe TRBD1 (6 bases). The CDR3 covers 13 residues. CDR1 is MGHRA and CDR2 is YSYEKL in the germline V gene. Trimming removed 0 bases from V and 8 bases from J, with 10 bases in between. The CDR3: CASSQDRDREAFF. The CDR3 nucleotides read TGCGCCAGCAGCCAAGATCGAGACAGGGAAGCTTTCTTT.

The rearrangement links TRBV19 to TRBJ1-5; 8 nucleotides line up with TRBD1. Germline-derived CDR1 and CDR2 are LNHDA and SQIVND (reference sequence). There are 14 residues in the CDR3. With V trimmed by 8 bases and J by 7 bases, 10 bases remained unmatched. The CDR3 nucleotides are TGTGCCAGTGGCCCCCGGACAGGGCTACAGCCCCAGCATTTT. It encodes CASGPRTGLQPQHF.

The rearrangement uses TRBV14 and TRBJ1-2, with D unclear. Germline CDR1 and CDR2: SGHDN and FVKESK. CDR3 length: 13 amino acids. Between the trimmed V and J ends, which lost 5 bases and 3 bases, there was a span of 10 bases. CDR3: CASSALRDYGYTF. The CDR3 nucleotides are TGTGCCAGCAGCGCCCTCCGGGACTATGGCTACACCTTC.

CDR3 bases: TGTGCCAGCAGCGTGACTAGCGGGAGCTTTTCTGAGGAGCTGTTTTTT. Translated: CASSVTSGSFSEELFF. The chain has TRBV9 and TRBJ2-2; 12 nucleotides agree with TRBD2. The CDR3 totals 16 residues. The trim removed 2 bases at V and 10 bases at J, leaving 9 bases unmatched. Germline loops: CDR1 SGDLS, CDR2 YYNGEE.

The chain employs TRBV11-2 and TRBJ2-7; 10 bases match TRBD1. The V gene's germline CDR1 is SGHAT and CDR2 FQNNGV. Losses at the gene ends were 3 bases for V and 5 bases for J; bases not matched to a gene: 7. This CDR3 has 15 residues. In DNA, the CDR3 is TGTGCCAGCAGCTTGAGGACAGGGGGTGCCGACGAGCAGTACTTC. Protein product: CASSLRTGGADEQYF. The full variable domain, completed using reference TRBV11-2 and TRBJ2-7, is EAGVAQSPRYKIIEKRQSVAFWCNPISGHATLYWYQQILGQGPKLLIQFQNNGVVDDSQLPKDRFSAERLKGVDSTLKIQPAKLEDSAVYLCASSLRTGGADEQYFGPGTRLTVT.

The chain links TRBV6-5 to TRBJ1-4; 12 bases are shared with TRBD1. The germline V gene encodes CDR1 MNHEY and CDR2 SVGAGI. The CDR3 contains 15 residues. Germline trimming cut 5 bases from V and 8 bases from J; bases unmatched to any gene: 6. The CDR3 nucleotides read TGTGCCAGCAGTCGGGGGACAGGGGGCATCGAAAAACTGTTTTTT. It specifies CASSRGTGGIEKLFF.

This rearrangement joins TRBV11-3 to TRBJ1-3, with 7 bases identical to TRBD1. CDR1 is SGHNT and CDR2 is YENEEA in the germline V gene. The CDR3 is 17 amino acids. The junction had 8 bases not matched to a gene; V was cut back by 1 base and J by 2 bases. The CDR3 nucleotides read TGTGCCAGCAGCTTAGCAAGGTACAGGGGTACTGGAAACACCATATATTTT. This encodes CASSLARYRGTGNTIYF.

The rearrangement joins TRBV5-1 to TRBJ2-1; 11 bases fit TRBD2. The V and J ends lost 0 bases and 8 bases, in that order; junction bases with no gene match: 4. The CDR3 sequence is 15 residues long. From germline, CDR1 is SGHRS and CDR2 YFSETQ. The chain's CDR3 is CASSLGLAGFDEQFF. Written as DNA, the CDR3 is TGCGCCAGCAGCTTGGGACTAGCGGGATTTGATGAGCAGTTCTTC.

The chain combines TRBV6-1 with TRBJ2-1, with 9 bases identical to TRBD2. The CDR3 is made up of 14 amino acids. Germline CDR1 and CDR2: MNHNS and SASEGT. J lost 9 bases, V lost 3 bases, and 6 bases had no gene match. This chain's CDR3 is CASSDQAGGVEQFF. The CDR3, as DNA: TGTGCCAGCAGTGACCAAGCGGGGGGAGTTGAGCAGTTCTTC.

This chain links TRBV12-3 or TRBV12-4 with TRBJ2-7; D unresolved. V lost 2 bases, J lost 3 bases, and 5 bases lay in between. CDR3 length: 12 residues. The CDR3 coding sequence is TGTGCCAGCAGTTTAACTGGCTACGAGCAGTACGTC. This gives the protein CASSLTGYEQYV.

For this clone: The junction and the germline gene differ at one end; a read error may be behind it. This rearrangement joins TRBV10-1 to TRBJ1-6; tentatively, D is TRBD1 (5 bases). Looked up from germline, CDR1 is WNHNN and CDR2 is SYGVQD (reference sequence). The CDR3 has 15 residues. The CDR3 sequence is CASSDVRGYDSPLHF. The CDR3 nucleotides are TGCGCCAGCAGTGACGTAAGGGGCTATGATTCACCCCTCCACTTT.

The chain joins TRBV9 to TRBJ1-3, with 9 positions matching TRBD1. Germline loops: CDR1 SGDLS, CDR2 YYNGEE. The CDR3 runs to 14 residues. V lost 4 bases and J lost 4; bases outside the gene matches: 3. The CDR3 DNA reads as TGTGCCAGCAGCTCCGGGACAGGGGGAAACACCATATATTTT. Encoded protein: CASSSGTGGNTIYF.

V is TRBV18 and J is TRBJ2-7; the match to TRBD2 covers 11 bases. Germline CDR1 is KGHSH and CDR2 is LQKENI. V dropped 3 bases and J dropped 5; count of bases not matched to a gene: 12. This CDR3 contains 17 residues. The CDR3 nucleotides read TGTGCCAGCTCACCGGCTGGGCTAGCGGGGGGCCCCCACGAGCAGTACTTC. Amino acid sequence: CASSPAGLAGGPHEQYF.

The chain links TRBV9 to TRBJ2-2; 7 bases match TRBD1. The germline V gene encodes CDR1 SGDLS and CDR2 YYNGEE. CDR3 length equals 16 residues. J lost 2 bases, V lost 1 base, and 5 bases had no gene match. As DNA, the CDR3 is TGTGCCAGCAGCGTATTTGGGACAGTAAACACCGGGGAGCTGTTTTTT. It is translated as CASSVFGTVNTGELFF.

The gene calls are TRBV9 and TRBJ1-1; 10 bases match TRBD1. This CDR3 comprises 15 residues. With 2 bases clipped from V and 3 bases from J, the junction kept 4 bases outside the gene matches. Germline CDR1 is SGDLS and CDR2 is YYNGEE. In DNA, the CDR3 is TGTGCCAGCAGCGTGTCCGGGACAGGGGACACTGAAGCTTTCTTT. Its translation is CASSVSGTGDTEAFF.